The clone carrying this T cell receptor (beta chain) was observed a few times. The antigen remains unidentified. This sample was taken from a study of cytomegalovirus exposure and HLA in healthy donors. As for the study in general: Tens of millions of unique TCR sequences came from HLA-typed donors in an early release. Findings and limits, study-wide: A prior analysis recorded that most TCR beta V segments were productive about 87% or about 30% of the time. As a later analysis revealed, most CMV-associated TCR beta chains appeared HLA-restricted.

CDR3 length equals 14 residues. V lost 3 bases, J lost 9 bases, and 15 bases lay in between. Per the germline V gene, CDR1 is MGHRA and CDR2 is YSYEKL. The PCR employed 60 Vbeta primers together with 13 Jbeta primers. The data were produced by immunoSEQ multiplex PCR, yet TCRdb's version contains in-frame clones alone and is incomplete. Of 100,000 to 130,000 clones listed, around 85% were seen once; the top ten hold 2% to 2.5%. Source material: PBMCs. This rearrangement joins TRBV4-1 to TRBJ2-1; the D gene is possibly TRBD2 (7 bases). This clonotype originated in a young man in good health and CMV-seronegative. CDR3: CASSHPNREGEQFF. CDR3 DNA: TGCGCCAGCAGCCACCCTAACAGGGAGGGTGAGCAGTTCTTC.